This TCR beta chain was recovered during a study of blood T cell repertoires in COVID-19. Germline V gives CDR1 GTSNPN, CDR2 SVGIG (reference sequence). Trimming took 2 bases from V and 3 from J; bases not matched to a gene: 6. The CDR3 length is 14 residues. The data were produced by immunoSEQ multiplex PCR, yet TCRdb's version contains in-frame clones alone and is incomplete. The data contain tens of thousands of clones, approximately 82% of them seen just once; the ten biggest clones take up over 10%. Sequenced: peripheral blood. The TCR comes from a human donor in a cohort sampled during active COVID-19. V and J are TRBV30 and TRBJ2-7; 8 nucleotides line up with TRBD1. The chain's CDR3 is CAWSYLGQGYEQYF. The CDR3 bases are TGTGCCTGGAGTTACCTTGGACAGGGCTACGAGCAGTACTTC.